What follows describes a single TCR beta chain. The data stem from a study of cytotoxic CD8 clonotypes in ibrutinib-treated CLL. Repertoires were generated with immunoSEQ multiplex PCR, while TCRdb's copy carries only in-frame clones and drops some. The sample holds approximately 130,000 clones, 80% to 90% seen once. Specimen: PBMCs, collected after 24 months of ibrutinib treatment. This clonotype was obtained from a human donor with chronic lymphocytic leukemia.

CDR3 amino acids: CASSESTGYTF. The DNA for the CDR3 is TGTGCCAGCAGTGAGTCGACTGGCTACACCTTC. This chain joins TRBV2 and TRBJ1-2; no reliable D call. CDR1 is SNHLY, CDR2 FYNNEI, per germline. This CDR3 is built from 11 residues. The V end lost 3 bases, the J end lost 7 bases, and 6 bases lay between the germline ends. The variable domain in full, with the rest retrieved from reference TRBV2 and TRBJ1-2, is EPEVTQTPSHQVTQMGQEVILRCVPISNHLYFYWYRQILGQKVEFLVSFYNNEISEKSEIFDDQFSVERPDGSNFTLKIRSTKLEDSAMYFCASSESTGYTFGSGTRLTVV.